A single sample gave rise to the 27 T cell receptor beta chains below, sequenced in a study of T cells in Graves' hyperthyroidism and ophthalmopathy. Researchers took RNA transcripts and amplified the TCR beta CDR3 regions from them. Primed by the HTBI set, a first-round RT-PCR was run on the TCR CDR3. TCRdb independently ran MiXCR on the multiplex PCR reads; one entry per CDR3 protein. The sample has a few hundred thousand distinct CDR3 sequences; approximately 20% are singletons. Sequenced material: blood. The source is a woman aged 18 to 35 with Graves' hyperthyroidism.

The chain carries TRBV6-1 and TRBJ2-7; 9 bases are shared with TRBD2. Germline lookup yields CDR1 MNHNS and CDR2 SASEGT. With V trimmed by 5 bases and J by 2 bases, 10 bases remained unmatched. This CDR3 contains 16 residues. The CDR3: CASSMGRGGDPYEQYF. CDR3 coding DNA: TGTGCCAGCAGTATGGGGCGGGGGGGAGACCCCTACGAGCAGTACTTC.

This clonotype was counted ten times or more. The chain joins TRBV28 to TRBJ2-7; TRBD2 matches at 14 bases. The V gene end was trimmed by 5 bases and the J gene end by 5 bases; junction bases not matched to a gene: 8. CDR1 is MDHEN, CDR2 SYDVKM, per germline. The CDR3 has 16 amino acids. The CDR3 bases are TGTGCCAGCAGTCCTCTCCCGGGACTAGCGGGGGACGAGCAGTACTTC. This codes for CASSPLPGLAGDEQYF.

This clonotype was counted many times. This chain connects TRBV4-1 to TRBJ2-7, with D maybe TRBD1 (6 bases). V was cut by 0 bases and J by 0 bases, with 12 bases left in between. Per germline, CDR1 MGHRA and CDR2 YSYEKL. The CDR3 loop spans 16 amino acids. DNA of the CDR3: TGCGCCAGCAGCCAAGATATTAGGGGGAGCTCCTACGAGCAGTACTTC. Translated, it gives CASSQDIRGSSYEQYF.

This clonotype was found many times. The rearrangement joins TRBV6-1 to TRBJ1-2, with 9 bases identical to TRBD1. The length of the CDR3 is 15 residues. V lost 6 bases and J lost 0; bases outside the gene matches: 5. Per the germline V gene, CDR1 is MNHNS and CDR2 is SASEGT. The CDR3 region is CASSQDRGANYGYTF. CDR3 coding DNA: TGTGCCAGCAGCCAGGACAGGGGCGCTAACTATGGCTACACCTTC.

Comment on this clonotype: A much larger clonotype is one base distant, so this may be a read error. The CDR3 protein is CSVARDFNQPQHF. DNA of the CDR3: TGCAGCGTTGCCCGGGACTTCAATCAGCCCCAGCATTTT. V gene TRBV29-1 combines with J gene TRBJ1-5; TRBD1 might be the D (5 bases). The CDR3 has 13 residues. Germline V lookup: CDR1 SQVTM, CDR2 ANQGSEA. V was trimmed by 4 bases and J by 3 bases, leaving 10 bases between them.

This clonotype was seen at least ten times. The chain recombines TRBV12-3 or TRBV12-4 with TRBJ2-7; perhaps TRBD2 as D (7 bases). The ends were cut back, 4 bases at V and 7 bases at J, with 17 bases in the middle. The CDR3 has 14 amino acids. The chain's CDR3 is CASSYPIGGGEQYF. The CDR3, as DNA: TGTGCCAGCAGTTACCCCATAGGGGGAGGGGAGCAGTACTTC.

The sample holds many counts of this clonotype. V gene TRBV20-1 combines with J gene TRBJ2-7; the match to TRBD1 covers 11 bases. The CDR3 loop spans 15 amino acids. CDR1 is DFQATT and CDR2 is SNEGSKA in the germline V gene (reference sequence). With V trimmed by 3 bases and J by 0 bases, 4 bases remained unmatched. The CDR3 here is CSASSDRGPSYEQYF. CDR3 coding DNA: TGCAGTGCTAGCTCGGACAGGGGGCCCTCCTACGAGCAGTACTTC.

This clonotype appeared many times. V and J are TRBV6-1 and TRBJ2-5, with 10 nucleotides matching TRBD2. Germline trimming cut 7 bases from V and 4 bases from J; bases unmatched to any gene: 9. This CDR3 has 15 amino acids. CDR1 and CDR2 from the germline V gene are MNHNS and SASEGT. The DNA of the CDR3 is TGTGCCAGCATCTACCCCCAGCGGGGGGGAGAGACCCAGTACTTC. Protein: CASIYPQRGGETQYF.

The V call is TRBV5-1, the J call TRBJ2-5; D not resolved. Germline V lookup: CDR1 SGHRS, CDR2 YFSETQ. V was trimmed by 5 bases and J by 4 bases, leaving 15 bases between them. CDR3 length: 14 residues. The CDR3 sequence is CASRTGSGRETQYF. The CDR3 bases are TGCGCCAGCAGGACTGGATCTGGGCGAGAGACCCAGTACTTC. The variable domain in full, completed from reference TRBV5-1 and TRBJ2-5, reads KAGVTQTPRYLIKTRGQQVTLSCSPISGHRSVSWYQQTPGQGLQFLFEYFSETQRNKGNFPGRFSGRQFSNSRSEMNVSTLELGDSALYLCASRTGSGRETQYFGPGTRLLVL.

The chain employs TRBV20-1 and TRBJ2-2, with 10 bases fitting TRBD2. CDR3 length: 19 amino acids. Germline V gene data show CDR1 as DFQATT and CDR2 as SNEGSKA (reference sequence). V shed 3 bases, J shed 4 bases, and the junction held 17 bases outside the gene matches. CDR3 nucleotide sequence: TGCAGTGCTAGGGGACTTACGGGACTAGCGATAAGATGCACCGGGGAGCTGTTTTTT. Protein product: CSARGLTGLAIRCTGELFF.

DNA of the CDR3: TGTGCCAGCAGACCCCTCCAGGGCCCCTATAATTCACCCCTCCACTTT. Translating gives CASRPLQGPYNSPLHF. The J gene is TRBJ1-6, the V gene TRBV12-3 or TRBV12-4, with D perhaps TRBD1 (5 bases). The germline V and J ends were trimmed by 6 bases and 2 bases, with 14 bases remaining between them. The CDR3 runs 16 residues.

This clonotype is a singleton in its sample. V gene TRBV4-3 combines with J gene TRBJ2-7; unclear D gene. Germline V gene data show CDR1 as LGHNA and CDR2 as YSLEER. The CDR3 has 13 amino acids. Trimming pared 1 base from V and 3 bases from J, leaving 7 bases between. As DNA, the CDR3 is TGCGCCAGCAGCCAAGCCACCCGCTACGAGCAGTACTTC. Protein product: CASSQATRYEQYF.

This clonotype appeared many times. The rearrangement joins TRBV12-5 to TRBJ2-2, with D maybe TRBD1 (6 bases). The CDR3 sequence is 15 residues long. Trimming shortened V by 6 bases and J by 4 bases, and 15 bases separated the two germline ends. Germline CDR1 and CDR2: LGHNT and FRNRAP. CDR3 amino acids: CASGQGFPGTGELFF. As DNA, the CDR3 is TGTGCTAGTGGACAGGGTTTCCCTGGCACCGGGGAGCTGTTTTTT.

This clonotype showed up many times. This chain connects TRBV6-1 to TRBJ1-5; no clear D gene. Trimming cost V 4 bases and J 2 bases, with 9 bases left between them. The CDR3 has 14 residues. Germline lookup yields CDR1 MNHNS and CDR2 SASEGT. CDR3 residues: CASSATFRNQPQHF. The CDR3 DNA reads as TGTGCCAGCAGTGCCACTTTCCGCAATCAGCCCCAGCATTTT.

This clonotype was observed many times. The rearrangement joins TRBV28 to TRBJ1-2; TRBD1 is a possible D gene (5 bases). CDR3 size: 12 residues. Trimming removed 8 bases from V and 2 bases from J, with 9 bases in between. CDR1 MDHEN and CDR2 SYDVKM come from the germline V gene. In DNA form, the CDR3 reads TGTGCCAGCGGCGAGGGGAACTATGGCTACACCTTC. Its translation is CASGEGNYGYTF.

The J gene is TRBJ1-5, the V gene TRBV12-5; weak D call: TRBD1 (5 bases). Trimming removed 2 bases at V and 4 bases at J, with 24 bases between. In germline, CDR1 is LGHNT, CDR2 FRNRAP. This CDR3 contains 19 residues. CDR3 amino acids: CASGLLLGTEYLQNQPQHF. CDR3 bases: TGTGCTAGTGGTTTGCTATTAGGGACCGAATACCTACAGAATCAGCCCCAGCATTTT.

This clonotype came up a few times. The J gene is TRBJ2-5, the V gene TRBV7-2; maybe TRBD2 (6 bases). CDR3 length equals 13 residues. Trimming removed 5 bases from V and 5 bases from J, with 12 bases in between. Germline V lookup: CDR1 SGHTA, CDR2 FQGNSA. CDR3 region: CASSTTSIETQYF. CDR3 DNA: TGTGCCAGCAGCACGACTAGTATTGAGACCCAGTACTTC.

This clonotype was found many times. The chain links TRBV28 to TRBJ1-1, with a possible D match to TRBD1 (6 bases). V was clipped by 6 bases and J by 8 bases, with 16 bases between them. Germline V gives CDR1 MDHEN, CDR2 SYDVKM. The CDR3 is made up of 13 amino acids. The DNA of the CDR3 is TGTGCCAGCAGCCTTAAGGGGGTAATCGAAGCTTTCTTT. Its protein product is CASSLKGVIEAFF.

Many counts were recorded for this clonotype. The chain joins TRBV28 to TRBJ1-6, with D possibly matching TRBD1 (6 bases). Trimming took 5 bases from V and 0 from J, leaving 17 bases between them. The CDR3 runs to 18 residues. The germline gives CDR1 MDHEN, CDR2 SYDVKM. CDR3 nucleotide sequence: TGTGCCAGCAGTACCGGACAGCTACTTAGCTCCTATAATTCACCCCTCCACTTT. It encodes CASSTGQLLSSYNSPLHF.

The gene calls are TRBV7-9 and TRBJ1-6, with 8 bases fitting TRBD1. After removal of 6 bases from V and 9 bases from J, the junction contained 13 bases not matched to a gene. CDR3 length: 16 residues. The germline gives CDR1 SEHNR, CDR2 FQNEAQ (reference sequence). In DNA, the CDR3 is TGTGCCAGCAGTACGGGACAGGCCTTAGGAAGTTCACCCCTCCACTTT. This sequence encodes CASSTGQALGSSPLHF.

The table lists this clonotype with many counts. The gene calls are TRBV18 and TRBJ1-1; maybe TRBD1 (5 bases). The CDR3 has 15 amino acids. Per the germline V gene, CDR1 is KGHSH and CDR2 is LQKENI. V lost 1 base, J lost 5 bases, and 14 bases lay in between. CDR3 loop: CASSPRGALRTEAFF. In DNA form, the CDR3 reads TGTGCCAGCTCACCACGAGGGGCCTTGAGGACTGAAGCTTTCTTT.

A few counts support this clonotype. The V and J genes are TRBV18 and TRBJ1-5; 9 positions match TRBD1. J gave up 5 bases and V 4 bases, and 15 bases lay outside the gene matches. The CDR3 is 18 residues long. Germline V CDR1 and CDR2: KGHSH, LQKENI. CDR3 nucleotide sequence: TGTGCCAGCTCACTACTCCCCGGGACAGGGACGACTGATCAGCCCCAGCATTTT. Its protein product is CASSLLPGTGTTDQPQHF.

This rearrangement joins TRBV6-1 to TRBJ2-4; D unresolved. The CDR3 has 13 amino acids. V lost 6 bases, J lost 8 bases, and 14 bases lay in between. Germline V gene data show CDR1 as MNHNS and CDR2 as SASEGT. This CDR3 reads CASSSRTADIQYF. The DNA of the CDR3 is TGTGCCAGCAGCTCCCGCACCGCAGACATTCAGTACTTC.

This clonotype occurred many times. The rearrangement uses TRBV15 and TRBJ2-5; TRBD1 agrees at 8 bases. Germline V lookup: CDR1 LNHNV, CDR2 YYDKDF (reference sequence). J gave up 5 bases and V 9 bases, and 5 bases lay outside the gene matches. CDR3 length equals 12 residues. The CDR3: CATQGGVETQYF. The CDR3 nucleotides are TGTGCCACACAGGGGGGTGTGGAGACCCAGTACTTC. The whole variable domain, filled in from reference TRBV15 and TRBJ2-5, reads DAMVIQNPRYQVTQFGKPVTLSCSQTLNHNVMYWYQQKSSQAPKLLFHYYDKDFNNEADTPDNFQSRRPNTSFCFLDIRSPGLGDTAMYLCATQGGVETQYFGPGTRLLVL.

There are many counts of this clonotype. The chain recombines TRBV27 with TRBJ1-1, with D possibly being TRBD1 (5 bases). The CDR3 extends over 14 amino acids. The ends were cut back, 3 bases at V and 4 bases at J, with 12 bases in the middle. Germline V gene data show CDR1 as MNHEY and CDR2 as SMNVEV (reference sequence). The CDR3 sequence is CASSFFGAPTEAFF. The CDR3 nucleotides are TGTGCCAGCAGTTTTTTCGGGGCACCCACTGAAGCTTTCTTT.

V and J are TRBV4-1 and TRBJ1-2; 8 bases fit TRBD1. This CDR3 spans 16 amino acids. Looked up from germline, CDR1 is MGHRA and CDR2 is YSYEKL. V lost 3 bases to trimming and J lost 5 bases; unmatched junction nucleotides: 11. This CDR3 reads CASSQPRQGPIYGYTF. The CDR3 DNA reads as TGCGCCAGCAGCCAGCCCAGACAGGGGCCTATATATGGCTACACCTTC.

There are many counts of this clonotype. The CDR3, as DNA: TGCAGTGCTAGAGAGATCCCGGGACTCGAATACTTC. Translation gives CSAREIPGLEYF. This chain links TRBV20-1 with TRBJ2-5, with D possibly matching TRBD2 (6 bases). Germline lookup yields CDR1 DFQATT and CDR2 SNEGSKA (reference sequence). V lost 0 bases and J lost 14, with 16 bases in between. The CDR3 is 12 amino acids.